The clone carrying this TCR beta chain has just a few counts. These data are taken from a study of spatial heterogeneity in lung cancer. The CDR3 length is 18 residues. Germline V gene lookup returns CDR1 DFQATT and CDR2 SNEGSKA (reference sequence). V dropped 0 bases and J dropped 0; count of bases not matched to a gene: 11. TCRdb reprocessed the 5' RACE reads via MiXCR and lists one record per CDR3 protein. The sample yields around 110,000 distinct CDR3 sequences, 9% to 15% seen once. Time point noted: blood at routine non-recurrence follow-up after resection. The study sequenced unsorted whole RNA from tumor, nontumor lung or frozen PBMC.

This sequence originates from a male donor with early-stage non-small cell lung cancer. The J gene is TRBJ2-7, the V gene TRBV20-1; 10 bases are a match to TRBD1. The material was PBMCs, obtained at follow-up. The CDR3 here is CSARDLGQGTHHSYEQYF. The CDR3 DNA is TGCAGTGCTAGAGATTTGGGACAGGGGACCCACCACTCCTACGAGCAGTACTTC.